This entry describes one TCR beta chain. What it binds is not known. The data were taken from a study of cytomegalovirus exposure and HLA in healthy donors. Whole-study results and caveats: Fewer N-insertions than the roughly 700-donor mean were reportedly shown by an Asian-associated ancestry cluster in a later analysis.

Per the germline V gene, CDR1 is PRHDT and CDR2 is FYEKMQ (reference sequence). This CDR3 region has 17 residues. V lost 1 base, J lost 2 bases, and 4 bases stayed unmatched. The PCR ran on 60 Vbeta and 13 Jbeta primers. Only in-frame clones appear in the TCRdb table, and some are missing; sequencing was by immunoSEQ multiplex PCR. The sample has roughly 160,000 clones, 75% to 85% seen once; the top ten hold about 4.3%. The receptor's source is a man younger than 45 in good health and CMV-seronegative. Sequencing used PBMCs. The J gene is TRBJ2-6, the V gene TRBV13; 8 positions match TRBD1. The CDR3 DNA reads as TGTGCCAGCAGCTTAGCATCCAGGGGGCCTGGGGCCAACGTCCTGACTTTC. Translation: CASSLASRGPGANVLTF.